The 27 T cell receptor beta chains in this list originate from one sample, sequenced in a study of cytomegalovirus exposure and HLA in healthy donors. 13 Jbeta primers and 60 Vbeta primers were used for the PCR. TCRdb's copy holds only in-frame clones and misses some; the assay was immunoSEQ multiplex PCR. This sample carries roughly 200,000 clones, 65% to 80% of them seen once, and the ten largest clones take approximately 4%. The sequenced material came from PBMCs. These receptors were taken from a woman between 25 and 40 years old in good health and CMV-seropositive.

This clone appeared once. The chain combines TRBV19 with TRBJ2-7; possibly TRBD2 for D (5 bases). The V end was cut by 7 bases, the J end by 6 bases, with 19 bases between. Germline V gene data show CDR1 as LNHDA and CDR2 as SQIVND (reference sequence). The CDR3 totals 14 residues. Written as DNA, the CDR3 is TGTGCCAGTACCATTGAGGGATCCTCGGGCGAGCAGTACTTC. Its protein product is CASTIEGSSGEQYF.

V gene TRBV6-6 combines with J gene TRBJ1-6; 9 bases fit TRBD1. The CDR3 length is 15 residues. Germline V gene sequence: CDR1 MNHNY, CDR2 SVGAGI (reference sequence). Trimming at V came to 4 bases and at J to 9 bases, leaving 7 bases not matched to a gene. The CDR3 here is CASSFRQGGTSPLHF. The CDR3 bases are TGTGCCAGCAGTTTCAGACAGGGGGGGACTTCACCCCTCCACTTT.

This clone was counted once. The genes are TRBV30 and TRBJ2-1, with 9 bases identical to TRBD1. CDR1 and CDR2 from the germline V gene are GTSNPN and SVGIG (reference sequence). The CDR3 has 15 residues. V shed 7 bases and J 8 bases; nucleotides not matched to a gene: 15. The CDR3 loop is CASTHPGQGMDEQFF. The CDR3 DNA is TGTGCCTCCACACATCCGGGACAGGGTATGGATGAGCAGTTCTTC.

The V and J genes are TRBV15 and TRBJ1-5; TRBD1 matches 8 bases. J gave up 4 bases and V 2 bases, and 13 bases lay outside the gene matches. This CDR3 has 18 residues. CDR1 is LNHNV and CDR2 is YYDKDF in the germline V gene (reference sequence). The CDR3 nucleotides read TGTGCCACCAGCAGACCAGCGCAGGGGGCGATTGGGAATCAGCCCCAGCATTTT. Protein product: CATSRPAQGAIGNQPQHF.

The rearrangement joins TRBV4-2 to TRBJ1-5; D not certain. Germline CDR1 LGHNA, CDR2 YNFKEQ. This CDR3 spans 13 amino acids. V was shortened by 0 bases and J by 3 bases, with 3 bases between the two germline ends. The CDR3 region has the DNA TGTGCCAGCAGCCAAGACCTCAATCAGCCCCAGCATTTT. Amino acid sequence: CASSQDLNQPQHF.

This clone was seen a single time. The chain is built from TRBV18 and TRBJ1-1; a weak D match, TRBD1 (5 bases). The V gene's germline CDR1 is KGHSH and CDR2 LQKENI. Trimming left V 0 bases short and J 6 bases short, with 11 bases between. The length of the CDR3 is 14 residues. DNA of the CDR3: TGTGCCAGCTCACCACCGGGGGGAGTCCCTGAAGCTTTCTTT. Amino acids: CASSPPGGVPEAFF.

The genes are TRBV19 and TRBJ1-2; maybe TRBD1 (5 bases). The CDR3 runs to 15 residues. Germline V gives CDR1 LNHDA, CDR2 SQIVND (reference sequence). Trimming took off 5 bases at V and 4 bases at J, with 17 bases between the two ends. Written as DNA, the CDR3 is TGTGCCAGTAGTCCATCCGGGACTTCCGGCTATGGCTACACCTTC. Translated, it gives CASSPSGTSGYGYTF.

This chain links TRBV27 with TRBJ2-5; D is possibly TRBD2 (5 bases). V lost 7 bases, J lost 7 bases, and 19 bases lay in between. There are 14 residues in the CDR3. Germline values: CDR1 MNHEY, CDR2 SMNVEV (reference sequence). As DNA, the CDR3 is TGTGCCAGCATGAGCGGAGACCTTGTAGGGACCCAGTACTTC. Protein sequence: CASMSGDLVGTQYF.

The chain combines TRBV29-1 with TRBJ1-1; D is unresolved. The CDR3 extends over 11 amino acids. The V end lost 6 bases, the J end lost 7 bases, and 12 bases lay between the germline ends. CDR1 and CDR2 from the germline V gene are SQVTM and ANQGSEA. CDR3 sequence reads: CSVFSGVEAFF. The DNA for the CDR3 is TGCAGCGTCTTTTCCGGGGTTGAAGCTTTCTTT. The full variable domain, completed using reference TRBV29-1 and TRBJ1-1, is SAVISQKPSRDICQRGTSLTIQCQVDSQVTMMFWYRQQPGQSLTLIATANQGSEATYESGFVIDKFPISRPNLTFSTLTVSNMSPEDSSIYLCSVFSGVEAFFGQGTRLTVV.

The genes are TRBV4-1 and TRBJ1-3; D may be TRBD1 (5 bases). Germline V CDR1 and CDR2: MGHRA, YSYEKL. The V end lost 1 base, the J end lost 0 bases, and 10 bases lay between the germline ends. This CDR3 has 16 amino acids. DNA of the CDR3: TGCGCCAGCAGCCAAGGAAGGGGCTTCTCTGGAAACACCATATATTTT. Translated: CASSQGRGFSGNTIYF.

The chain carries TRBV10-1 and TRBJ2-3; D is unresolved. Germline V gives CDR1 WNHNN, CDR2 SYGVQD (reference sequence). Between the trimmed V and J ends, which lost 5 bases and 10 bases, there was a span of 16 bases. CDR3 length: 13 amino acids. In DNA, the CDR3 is TGCGCCAGCAGTAGAACGGAGCCCCGTGCGCAGTATTTT. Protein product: CASSRTEPRAQYF.

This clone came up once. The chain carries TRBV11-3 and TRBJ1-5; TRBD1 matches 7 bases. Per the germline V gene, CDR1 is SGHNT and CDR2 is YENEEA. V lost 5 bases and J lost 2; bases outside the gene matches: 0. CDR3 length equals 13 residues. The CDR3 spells CASSDRGNQPQHF. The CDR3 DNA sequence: TGTGCCAGCAGCGACAGGGGCAATCAGCCCCAGCATTTT. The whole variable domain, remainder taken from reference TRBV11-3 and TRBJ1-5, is EAGVVQSPRYKIIEKKQPVAFWCNPISGHNTLYWYLQNLGQGPELLIRYENEEAVDDSQLPKDRFSAERLKGVDSTLKIQPAELGDSAVYLCASSDRGNQPQHFGDGTRLSIL.

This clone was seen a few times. CDR3 bases: TGCGCCAGCAGCCCGACTAGCGGGAGACGCAATGAGCAGTTCTTC. It is translated as CASSPTSGRRNEQFF. V usage is TRBV5-1 and J usage is TRBJ2-1, with 12 bases that match TRBD2. The length of the CDR3 is 15 residues. Germline V CDR1 and CDR2: SGHRS, YFSETQ. With 4 bases clipped from V and 6 bases from J, the junction kept 5 bases outside the gene matches. The complete variable domain, with remaining parts taken from reference TRBV5-1 and TRBJ2-1, reads KAGVTQTPRYLIKTRGQQVTLSCSPISGHRSVSWYQQTPGQGLQFLFEYFSETQRNKGNFPGRFSGRQFSNSRSEMNVSTLELGDSALYLCASSPTSGRRNEQFFGPGTRLTVL.

CDR3 bases: TGTGCCAGCAGTTGGACAGGGGGTACCGGGGAGCTGTTTTTT. Encoded protein: CASSWTGGTGELFF. The chain uses TRBV7-7 and TRBJ2-2; TRBD1 matches at 10 bases. Trimming at V came to 6 bases and at J to 5 bases, leaving 3 bases not matched to a gene. This CDR3 comprises 14 residues. Germline V gives CDR1 SSHAT, CDR2 FNYEAQ (reference sequence).

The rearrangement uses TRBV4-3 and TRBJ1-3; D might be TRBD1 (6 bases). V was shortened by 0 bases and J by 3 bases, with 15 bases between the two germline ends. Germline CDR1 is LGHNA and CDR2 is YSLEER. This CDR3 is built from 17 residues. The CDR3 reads CASSQDIAGAGGNTIYF. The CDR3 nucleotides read TGCGCCAGCAGCCAAGACATAGCGGGGGCGGGTGGAAACACCATATATTTT.

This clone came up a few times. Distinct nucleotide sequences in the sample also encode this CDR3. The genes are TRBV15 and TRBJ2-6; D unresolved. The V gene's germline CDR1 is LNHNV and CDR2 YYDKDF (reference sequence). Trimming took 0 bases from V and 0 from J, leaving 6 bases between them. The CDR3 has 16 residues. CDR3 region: CATSRDRSSGANVLTF. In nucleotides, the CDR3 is TGTGCCACCAGCAGAGATAGATCCTCTGGGGCCAACGTCCTGACTTTC.

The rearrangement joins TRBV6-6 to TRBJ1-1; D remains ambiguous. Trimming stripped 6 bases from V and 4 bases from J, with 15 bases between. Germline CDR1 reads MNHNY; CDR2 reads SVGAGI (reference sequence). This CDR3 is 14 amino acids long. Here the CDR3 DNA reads TGTGCCAGCAGCCTCGGGCCGGGAGGCACTGAAGCTTTCTTT. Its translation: CASSLGPGGTEAFF.

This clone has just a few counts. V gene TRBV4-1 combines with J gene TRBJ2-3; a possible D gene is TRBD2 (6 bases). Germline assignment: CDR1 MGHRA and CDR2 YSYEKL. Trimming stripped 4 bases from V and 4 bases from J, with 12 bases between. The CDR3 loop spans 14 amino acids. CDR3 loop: CASSPGSLADTQYF. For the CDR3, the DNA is TGCGCCAGCAGCCCCGGGAGTCTAGCAGATACGCAGTATTTT.

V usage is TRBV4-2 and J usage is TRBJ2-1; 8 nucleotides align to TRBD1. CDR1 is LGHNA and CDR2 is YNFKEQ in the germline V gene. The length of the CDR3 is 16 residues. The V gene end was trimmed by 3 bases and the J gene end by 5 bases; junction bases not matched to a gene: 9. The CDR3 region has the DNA TGTGCCAGCAGCCAGGCTACGGGACAGGTGAACAATGAGCAGTTCTTC. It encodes CASSQATGQVNNEQFF.

The CDR3 reads CASRAHGDSSYEQYF. For the CDR3, the DNA is TGTGCCAGCAGGGCCCATGGGGACAGTTCGTACGAGCAGTACTTC. V is TRBV6-1 and J is TRBJ2-7, with TRBD1 matching 7 bases. Trimming removed 6 bases from V and 4 bases from J; junction bases left unmatched: 12. The germline V gene encodes CDR1 MNHNS and CDR2 SASEGT. The length of the CDR3 is 15 residues.

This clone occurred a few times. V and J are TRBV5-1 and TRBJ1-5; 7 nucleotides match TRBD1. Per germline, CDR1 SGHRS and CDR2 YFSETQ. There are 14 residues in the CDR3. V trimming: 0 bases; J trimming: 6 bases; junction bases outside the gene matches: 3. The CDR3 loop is CASSLEGGSQPQHF. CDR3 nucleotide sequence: TGCGCCAGCAGCTTGGAAGGGGGCAGTCAGCCCCAGCATTTT.

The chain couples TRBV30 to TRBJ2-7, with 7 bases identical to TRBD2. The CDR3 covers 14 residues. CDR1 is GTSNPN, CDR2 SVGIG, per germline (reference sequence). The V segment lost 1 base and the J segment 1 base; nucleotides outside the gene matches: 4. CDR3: CAWSGGEGSYEQYF. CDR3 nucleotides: TGTGCCTGGAGTGGGGGGGAGGGATCCTACGAGCAGTACTTC.

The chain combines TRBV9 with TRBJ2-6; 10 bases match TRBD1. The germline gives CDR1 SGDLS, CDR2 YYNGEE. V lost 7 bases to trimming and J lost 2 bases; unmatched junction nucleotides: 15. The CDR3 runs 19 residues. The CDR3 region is CASGESNRDRGTGANVLTF. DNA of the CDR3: TGTGCCAGCGGAGAATCTAACAGGGACAGGGGTACTGGGGCCAACGTCCTGACTTTC.

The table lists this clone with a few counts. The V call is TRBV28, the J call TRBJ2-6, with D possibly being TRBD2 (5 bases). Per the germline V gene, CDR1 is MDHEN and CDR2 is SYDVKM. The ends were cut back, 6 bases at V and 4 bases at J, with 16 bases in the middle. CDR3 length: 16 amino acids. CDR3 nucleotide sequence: TGTGCCAGCAGCTCTCCGGGGTACATGGGGGCCAACGTCCTGACTTTC. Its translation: CASSSPGYMGANVLTF. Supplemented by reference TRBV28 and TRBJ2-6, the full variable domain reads DVKVTQSSRYLVKRTGEKVFLECVQDMDHENMFWYRQDPGLGLRLIYFSYDVKMKEKGDIPEGYSVSREKKERFSLILESASTNQTSMYLCASSSPGYMGANVLTFGAGSRLTVL.

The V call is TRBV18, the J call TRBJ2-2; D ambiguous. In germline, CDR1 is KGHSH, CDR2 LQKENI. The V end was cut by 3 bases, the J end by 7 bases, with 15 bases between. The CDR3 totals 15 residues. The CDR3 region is CASSPAVSPGGELFF. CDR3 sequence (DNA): TGTGCCAGCTCACCGGCCGTGAGCCCGGGCGGGGAGCTGTTTTTT.

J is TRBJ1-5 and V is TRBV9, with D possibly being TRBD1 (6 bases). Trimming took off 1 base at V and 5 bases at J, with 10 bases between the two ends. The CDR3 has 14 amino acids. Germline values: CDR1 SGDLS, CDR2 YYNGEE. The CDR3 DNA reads TGTGCCAGCAGCGTACTACAGGGTTATCAGCCCCAGCATTTT. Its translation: CASSVLQGYQPQHF.

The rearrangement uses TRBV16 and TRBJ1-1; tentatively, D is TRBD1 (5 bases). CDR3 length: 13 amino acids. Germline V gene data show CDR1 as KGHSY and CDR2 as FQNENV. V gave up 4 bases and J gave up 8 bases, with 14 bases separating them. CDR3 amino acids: CASSLGREQEAFF. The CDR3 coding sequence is TGTGCCAGCAGCCTCGGCAGGGAACAAGAAGCTTTCTTT.